Sequencing of this T cell receptor (beta chain) was carried out in a study of T-cell reconstitution after alpha-beta-depleted transplantation in children. Regarding the study as a whole: At the one-year point after transplant, T-cell counts and TCRbeta diversity were found to come mostly from T cells that had been newly produced. Some patients' high day-60 TCRbeta diversity was attributed to recipient cells surviving conditioning. Reportedly, roughly two months post-transplant, alpha-beta T cells arose from several hundred expanded graft clones.

This clonotype was seen only a few times. What it binds is not known. Unique molecular identifiers were built into the TCRbeta library. TCRdb re-called the PCR reads through MiXCR, storing one row per CDR3 protein. The sample lists fewer than 550,000 distinct CDR3 sequences; 10% to 13% were seen once. This receptor was identified in a child aged 2 to 10 with inherited bone marrow failure, due to receive a stem cell transplant. The sample here was PBMCs, taken before TCRalphabeta/CD19-depleted stem cell transplant.

The CDR3 DNA sequence: TGTGCCTGGAGTGCCGGTCACAATGAGCAGTTCTTC. Translating it yields CAWSAGHNEQFF. This sequence joins TRBV30 and TRBJ2-1; no firm D call. CDR3 length: 12 residues. With 1 base removed from V and 5 bases from J, the gap between germline ends came to 6 bases. Germline assignment: CDR1 GTSNPN and CDR2 SVGIG (reference sequence).